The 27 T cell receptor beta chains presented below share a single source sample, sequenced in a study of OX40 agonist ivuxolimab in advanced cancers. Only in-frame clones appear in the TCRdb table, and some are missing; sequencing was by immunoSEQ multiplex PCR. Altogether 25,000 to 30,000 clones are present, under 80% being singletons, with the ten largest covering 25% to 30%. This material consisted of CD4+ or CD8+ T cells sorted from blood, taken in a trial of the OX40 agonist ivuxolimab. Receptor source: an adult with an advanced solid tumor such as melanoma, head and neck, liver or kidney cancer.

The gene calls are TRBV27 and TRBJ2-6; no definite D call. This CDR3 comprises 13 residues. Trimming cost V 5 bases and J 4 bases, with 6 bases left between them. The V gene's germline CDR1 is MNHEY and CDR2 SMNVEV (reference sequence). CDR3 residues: CASSLRGANVLTF. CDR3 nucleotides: TGTGCCAGCAGTCTGCGAGGGGCCAACGTCCTGACTTTC.

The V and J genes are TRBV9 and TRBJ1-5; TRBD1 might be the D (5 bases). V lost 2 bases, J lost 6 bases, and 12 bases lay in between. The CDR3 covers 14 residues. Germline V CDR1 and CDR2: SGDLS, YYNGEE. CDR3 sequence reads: CASSVGGGGQPQHF. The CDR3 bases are TGTGCCAGCAGCGTGGGGGGAGGTGGTCAGCCCCAGCATTTT. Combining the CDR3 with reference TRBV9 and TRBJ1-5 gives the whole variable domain DSGVTQTPKHLITATGQRVTLRCSPRSGDLSVYWYQQSLDQGLQFLIQYYNGEERAKGNILERFSAQQFPDLHSELNLSSLELGDSALYFCASSVGGGGQPQHFGDGTRLSIL.

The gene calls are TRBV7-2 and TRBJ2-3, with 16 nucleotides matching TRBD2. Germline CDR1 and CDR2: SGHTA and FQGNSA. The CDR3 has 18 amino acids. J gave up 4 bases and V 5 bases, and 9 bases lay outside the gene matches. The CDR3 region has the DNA TGTGCCAGCAGCCCACATGGGACTAGCGGGAGGGCTCCAGATACGCAGTATTTT. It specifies CASSPHGTSGRAPDTQYF. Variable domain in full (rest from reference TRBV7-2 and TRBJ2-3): GAGVSQSPSNKVTEKGKDVELRCDPISGHTALYWYRQSLGQGLEFLIYFQGNSAPDKSGLPSDRFSAERTGGSVSTLTIQRTQQEDSAVYLCASSPHGTSGRAPDTQYFGPGTRLTVL.

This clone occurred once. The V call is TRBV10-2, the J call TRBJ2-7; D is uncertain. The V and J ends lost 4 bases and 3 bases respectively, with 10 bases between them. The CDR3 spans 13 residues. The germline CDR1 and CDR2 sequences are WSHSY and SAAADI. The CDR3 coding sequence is TGCGCCAGCAGTGGATCTCGTGGCTACGAGCAGTACTTC. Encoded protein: CASSGSRGYEQYF.

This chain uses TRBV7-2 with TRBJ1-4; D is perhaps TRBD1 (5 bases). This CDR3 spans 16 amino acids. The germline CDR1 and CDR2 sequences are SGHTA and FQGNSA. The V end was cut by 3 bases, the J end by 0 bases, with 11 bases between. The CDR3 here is CASSFLGTATNEKLFF. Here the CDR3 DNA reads TGTGCCAGCAGCTTCCTAGGGACTGCAACTAATGAAAAACTGTTTTTT.

The CDR3 loop reads CASSYSRGALTEAFF. The CDR3 bases are TGTGCCAGCAGTTACTCGAGGGGGGCCCTCACTGAAGCTTTCTTT. The chain uses TRBV6-5 and TRBJ1-1, with D perhaps TRBD1 (6 bases). This CDR3 is 15 amino acids long. Trimming removed 0 bases at V and 4 bases at J, with 12 bases between. The germline V gene encodes CDR1 MNHEY and CDR2 SVGAGI.

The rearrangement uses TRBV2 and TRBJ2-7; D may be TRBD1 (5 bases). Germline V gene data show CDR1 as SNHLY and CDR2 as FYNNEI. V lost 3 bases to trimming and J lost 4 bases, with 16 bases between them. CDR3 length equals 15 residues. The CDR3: CASSEGHRIFYEQYF. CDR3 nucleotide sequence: TGTGCCAGCAGTGAGGGGCACAGGATTTTTTACGAGCAGTACTTC.

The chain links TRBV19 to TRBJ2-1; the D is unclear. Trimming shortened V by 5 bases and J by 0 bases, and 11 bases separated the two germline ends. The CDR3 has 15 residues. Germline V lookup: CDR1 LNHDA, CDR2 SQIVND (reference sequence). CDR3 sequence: CASSLLGSSYNEQFF. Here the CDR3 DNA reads TGTGCCAGTAGTCTCCTCGGTAGCTCCTACAATGAGCAGTTCTTC.

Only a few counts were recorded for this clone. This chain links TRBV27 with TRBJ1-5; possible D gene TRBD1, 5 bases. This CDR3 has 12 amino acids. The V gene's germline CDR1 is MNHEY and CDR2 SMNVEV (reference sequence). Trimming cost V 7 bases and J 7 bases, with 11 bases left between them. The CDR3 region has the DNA TGTGCCAGCACCTCGGGGCTCCAGCCCCAGCATTTT. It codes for CASTSGLQPQHF.

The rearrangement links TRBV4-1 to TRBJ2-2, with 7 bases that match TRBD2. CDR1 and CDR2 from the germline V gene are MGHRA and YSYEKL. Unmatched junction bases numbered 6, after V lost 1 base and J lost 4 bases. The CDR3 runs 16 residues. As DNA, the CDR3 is TGCGCCAGCAGCCAAGCGGGAGGCTTTGGCACCGGGGAGCTGTTTTTT. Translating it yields CASSQAGGFGTGELFF.

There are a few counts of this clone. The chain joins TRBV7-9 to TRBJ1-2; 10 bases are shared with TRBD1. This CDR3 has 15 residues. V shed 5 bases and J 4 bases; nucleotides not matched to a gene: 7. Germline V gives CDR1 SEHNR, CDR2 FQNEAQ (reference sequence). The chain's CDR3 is CASSGGTGEFYGYTF. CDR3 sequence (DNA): TGTGCCAGCAGCGGAGGGACAGGGGAGTTCTATGGCTACACCTTC.

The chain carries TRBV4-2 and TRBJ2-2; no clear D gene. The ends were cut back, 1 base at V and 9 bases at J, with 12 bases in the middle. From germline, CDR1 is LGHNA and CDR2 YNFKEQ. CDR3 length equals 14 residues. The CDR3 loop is CASSQAFGGRELFF. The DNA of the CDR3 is TGTGCCAGCAGCCAAGCTTTCGGTGGGAGGGAGCTGTTTTTT.

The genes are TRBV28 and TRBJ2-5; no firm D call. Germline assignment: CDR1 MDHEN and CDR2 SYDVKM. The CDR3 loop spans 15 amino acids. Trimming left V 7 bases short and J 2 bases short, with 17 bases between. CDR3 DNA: TGTGCCAGCACCCCTTTGGGTGAGATACAAGAGACCCAGTACTTC. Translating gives CASTPLGEIQETQYF.

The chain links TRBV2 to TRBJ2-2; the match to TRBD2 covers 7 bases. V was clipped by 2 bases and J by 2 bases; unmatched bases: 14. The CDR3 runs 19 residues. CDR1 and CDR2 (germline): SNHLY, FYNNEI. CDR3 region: CASSEYVTGGGSNTGELFF. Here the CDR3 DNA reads TGTGCCAGCAGTGAATATGTGACCGGCGGCGGGAGTAACACCGGGGAGCTGTTTTTT.

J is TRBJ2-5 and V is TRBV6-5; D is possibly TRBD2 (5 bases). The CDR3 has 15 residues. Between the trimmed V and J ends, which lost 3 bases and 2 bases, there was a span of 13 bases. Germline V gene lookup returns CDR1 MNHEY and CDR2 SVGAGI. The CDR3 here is CASSYALTGQETQYF. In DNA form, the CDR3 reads TGTGCCAGCAGTTATGCCTTGACGGGGCAAGAGACCCAGTACTTC.

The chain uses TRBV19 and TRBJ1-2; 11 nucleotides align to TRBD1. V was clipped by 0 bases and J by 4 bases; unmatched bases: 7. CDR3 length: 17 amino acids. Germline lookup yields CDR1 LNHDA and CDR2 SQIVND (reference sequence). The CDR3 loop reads CASSIDLDRGLFYGYTF. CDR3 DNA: TGTGCCAGTAGTATAGATCTGGACAGGGGGCTGTTCTATGGCTACACCTTC. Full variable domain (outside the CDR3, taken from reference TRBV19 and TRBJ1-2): DGGITQSPKYLFRKEGQNVTLSCEQNLNHDAMYWYRQDPGQGLRLIYYSQIVNDFQKGDIAEGYSVSREKKESFPLTVTSAQKNPTAFYLCASSIDLDRGLFYGYTFGSGTRLTVV.

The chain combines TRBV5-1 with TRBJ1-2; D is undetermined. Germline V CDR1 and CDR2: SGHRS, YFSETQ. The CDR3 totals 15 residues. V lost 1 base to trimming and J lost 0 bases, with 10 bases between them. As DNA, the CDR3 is TGCGCCAGCAGCTTGTGGTCTGGATCTAACTATGGCTACACCTTC. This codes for CASSLWSGSNYGYTF.

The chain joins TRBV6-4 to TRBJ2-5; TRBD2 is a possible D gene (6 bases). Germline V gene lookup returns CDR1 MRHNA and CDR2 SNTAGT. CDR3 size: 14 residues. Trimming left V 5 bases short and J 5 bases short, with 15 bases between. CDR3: CASSHRGGNETQYF. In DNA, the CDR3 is TGTGCCAGCAGTCACCGGGGAGGCAACGAGACCCAGTACTTC.

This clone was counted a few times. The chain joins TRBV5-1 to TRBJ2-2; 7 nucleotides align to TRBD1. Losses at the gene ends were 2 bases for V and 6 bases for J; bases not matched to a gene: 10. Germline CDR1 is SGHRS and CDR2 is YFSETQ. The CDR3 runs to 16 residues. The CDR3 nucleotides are TGCGCCAGCAGCTTCTCCGGGACAGACGGGGCCGGGGAGCTGTTTTTT. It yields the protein CASSFSGTDGAGELFF.

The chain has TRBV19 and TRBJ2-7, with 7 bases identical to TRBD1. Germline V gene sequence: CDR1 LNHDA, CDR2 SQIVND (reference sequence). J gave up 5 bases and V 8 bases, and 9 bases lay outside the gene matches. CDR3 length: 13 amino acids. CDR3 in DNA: TGTGCCAGTTGTTTCAGAGGGGGCGACGAGCAGTACTTC. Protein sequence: CASCFRGGDEQYF.

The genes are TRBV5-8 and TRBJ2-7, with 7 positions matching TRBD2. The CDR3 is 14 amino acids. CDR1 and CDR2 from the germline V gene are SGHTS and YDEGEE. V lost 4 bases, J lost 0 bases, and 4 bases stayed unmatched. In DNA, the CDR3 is TGTGCCAGCAGCGCGGGGACTAACTCCTACGAGCAGTACTTC. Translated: CASSAGTNSYEQYF.

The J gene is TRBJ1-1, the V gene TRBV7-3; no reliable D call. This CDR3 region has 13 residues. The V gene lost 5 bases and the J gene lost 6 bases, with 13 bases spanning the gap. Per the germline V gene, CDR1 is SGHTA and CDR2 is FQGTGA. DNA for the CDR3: TGTGCCAGCAGCCTAGAAATATCAGCTGAAGCTTTCTTT. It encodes CASSLEISAEAFF. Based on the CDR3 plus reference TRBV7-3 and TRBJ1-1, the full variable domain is GAGVSQTPSNKVTEKGKYVELRCDPISGHTALYWYRQSLGQGPEFLIYFQGTGAADDSGLPNDRFFAVRPEGSVSTLKIQRTERGDSAVYLCASSLEISAEAFFGQGTRLTVV.

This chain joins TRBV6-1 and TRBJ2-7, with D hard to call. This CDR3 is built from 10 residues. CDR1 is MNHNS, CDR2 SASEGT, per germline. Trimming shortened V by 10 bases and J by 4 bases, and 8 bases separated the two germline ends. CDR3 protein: CATTFYEQYF. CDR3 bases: TGTGCCACCACCTTTTACGAGCAGTACTTC.

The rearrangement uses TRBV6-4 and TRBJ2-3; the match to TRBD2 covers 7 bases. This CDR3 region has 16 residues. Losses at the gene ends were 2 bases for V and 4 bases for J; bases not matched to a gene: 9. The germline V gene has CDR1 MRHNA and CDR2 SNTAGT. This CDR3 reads CASSDASGGTPDTQYF. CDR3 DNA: TGTGCCAGCAGTGACGCTAGCGGAGGCACTCCAGATACGCAGTATTTT.

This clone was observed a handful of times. This chain's CDR3 is CASSEALANTDTQYF. CDR3 nucleotide sequence: TGTGCCAGCAGTGAAGCTCTAGCCAACACAGATACGCAGTATTTT. V gene TRBV2 combines with J gene TRBJ2-3; D might be TRBD2 (5 bases). CDR1 SNHLY and CDR2 FYNNEI come from the germline V gene. The ends were cut back, 0 bases at V and 2 bases at J, with 9 bases in the middle. The CDR3 spans 15 residues.

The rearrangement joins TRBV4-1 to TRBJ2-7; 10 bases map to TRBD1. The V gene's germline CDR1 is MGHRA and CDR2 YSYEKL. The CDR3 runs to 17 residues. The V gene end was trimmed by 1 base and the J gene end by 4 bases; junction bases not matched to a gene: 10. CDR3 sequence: CASSQAPGGDRGYEQYF. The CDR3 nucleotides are TGCGCCAGCAGCCAAGCTCCGGGGGGGGACAGGGGATACGAGCAGTACTTC.

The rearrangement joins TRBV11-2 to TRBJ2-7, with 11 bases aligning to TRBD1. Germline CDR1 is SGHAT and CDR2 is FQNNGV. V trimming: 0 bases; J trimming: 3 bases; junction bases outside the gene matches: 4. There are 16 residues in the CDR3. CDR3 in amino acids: CASSLDGTGGYYEQYF. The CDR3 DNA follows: TGTGCCAGCAGCTTAGATGGGACAGGGGGTTACTACGAGCAGTACTTC. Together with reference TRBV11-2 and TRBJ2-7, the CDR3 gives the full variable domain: EAGVAQSPRYKIIEKRQSVAFWCNPISGHATLYWYQQILGQGPKLLIQFQNNGVVDDSQLPKDRFSAERLKGVDSTLKIQPAKLEDSAVYLCASSLDGTGGYYEQYFGPGTRLTVT.